This record concerns one T cell receptor beta chain sequence. The length of the CDR3 is 14 residues. The V end was cut by 3 bases, the J end by 11 bases, with 19 bases between. Germline V gives CDR1 KGHSH, CDR2 LQKENI. This sample is drawn from a study of shared clonotypes between healthy human individuals. Generated by immunoSEQ multiplex PCR, the TCRdb table keeps only in-frame clones and is missing some. This sample has a few hundred thousand clones, with around 78% found just once. The sequencing input was PBMCs. This chain connects TRBV18 to TRBJ1-1, with D possibly being TRBD1 (5 bases). This receptor was obtained from a woman aged 35 to 49 in good health. Some clones in this sample may be carry-over from other donors' samples. The CDR3 DNA reads as TGTGCCAGCTCACCTCCCGACCGGAACGGGGGGGCTTTCTTT. It codes for CASSPPDRNGGAFF.